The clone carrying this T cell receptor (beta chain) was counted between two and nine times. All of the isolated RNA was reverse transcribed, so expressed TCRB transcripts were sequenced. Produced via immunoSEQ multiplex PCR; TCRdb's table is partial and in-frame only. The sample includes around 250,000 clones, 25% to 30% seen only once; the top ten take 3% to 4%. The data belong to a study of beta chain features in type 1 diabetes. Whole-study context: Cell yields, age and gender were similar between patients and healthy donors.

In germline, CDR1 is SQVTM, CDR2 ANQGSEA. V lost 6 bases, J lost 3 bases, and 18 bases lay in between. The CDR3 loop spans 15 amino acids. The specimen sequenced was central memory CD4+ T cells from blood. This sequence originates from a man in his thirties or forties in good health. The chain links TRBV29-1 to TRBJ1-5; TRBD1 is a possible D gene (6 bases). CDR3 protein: CSVAGDRQVNQPQHF. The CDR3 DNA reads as TGCAGCGTCGCAGGGGATCGCCAGGTCAATCAGCCCCAGCATTTT. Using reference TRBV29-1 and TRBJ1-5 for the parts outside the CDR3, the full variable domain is SAVISQKPSRDICQRGTSLTIQCQVDSQVTMMFWYRQQPGQSLTLIATANQGSEATYESGFVIDKFPISRPNLTFSTLTVSNMSPEDSSIYLCSVAGDRQVNQPQHFGDGTRLSIL.